Following are 30 T cell receptor beta chains from one sample sequenced in a study of blood T cell repertoires in COVID-19. Sequenced by immunoSEQ multiplex PCR; TCRdb stores in-frame clones only, minus some. The sample shows about 350,000 clones, roughly nine tenths of them seen only once. Specimen: peripheral blood. These receptors originate from a woman aged 55 to 70 with COVID-19, enrolled during active disease.

The chain recombines TRBV28 with TRBJ1-2; D may be TRBD1 (6 bases). The CDR3 loop spans 13 amino acids. V shed 7 bases and J shed 5 bases, with 14 bases lying between them. CDR1 and CDR2 from the germline V gene are MDHEN and SYDVKM. The CDR3 nucleotides read TGTGCCAGCACCACAGGGAGTAGGTATGGCTACACCTTC. Translated: CASTTGSRYGYTF.

This clone appeared once. This same CDR3 is encoded by further DNA sequences in the sample. The rearrangement joins TRBV5-1 to TRBJ1-1, with a weak D call TRBD1 (5 bases). Germline assignment: CDR1 SGHRS and CDR2 YFSETQ. Trimming took off 4 bases at V and 1 base at J, with 11 bases between the two ends. This CDR3 has 14 amino acids. DNA for the CDR3: TGCGCCAGCAGCCCTGGGGGGGGGAACACTGAAGCTTTCTTT. Protein sequence: CASSPGGGNTEAFF.

The rearrangement uses TRBV5-1 and TRBJ1-2, with D uncertain. With 1 base removed from V and 4 bases from J, the gap between germline ends came to 5 bases. The CDR3 sequence is 12 residues long. The germline V gene encodes CDR1 SGHRS and CDR2 YFSETQ. The CDR3 is CASSLWSYGYTF. As DNA, the CDR3 is TGCGCCAGCAGCTTGTGGAGCTATGGCTACACCTTC.

This chain links TRBV25-1 with TRBJ1-1; D might be TRBD1 (6 bases). Trimming left V 6 bases short and J 2 bases short, with 13 bases between. The CDR3 has 14 amino acids. Germline V gene sequence: CDR1 MGHDK, CDR2 SYGVNS. CDR3 sequence (DNA): TGTGCCAGCAGGGAGAGACAGGATAACACTGAAGCTTTCTTT. Its translation: CASRERQDNTEAFF.

The chain carries TRBV7-9 and TRBJ1-2, with 9 bases fitting TRBD1. The germline CDR1 and CDR2 sequences are SEHNR and FQNEAQ (reference sequence). The CDR3 loop spans 14 amino acids. Unmatched junction bases numbered 4, after V lost 0 bases and J lost 8 bases. CDR3 sequence reads: CASSLAGTGNGYTF. The DNA of the CDR3 is TGTGCCAGCAGCTTAGCGGGGACAGGGAACGGCTACACCTTC.

J is TRBJ1-5 and V is TRBV18; a possible D gene is TRBD1 (5 bases). This CDR3 is 15 amino acids long. Germline CDR1 KGHSH, CDR2 LQKENI. The V end lost 6 bases, the J end lost 4 bases, and 16 bases lay between the germline ends. The CDR3 DNA is TGTGCCAGCTCCCTCACGGGGGGAGGTAATCAGCCCCAGCATTTT. This translates into CASSLTGGGNQPQHF. The full variable domain, with the rest looked up from reference TRBV18 and TRBJ1-5, is NAGVMQNPRHLVRRRGQEARLRCSPMKGHSHVYWYRQLPEEGLKFMVYLQKENIIDESGMPKERFSAEFPKEGPSILRIQQVVRGDSAAYFCASSLTGGGNQPQHFGDGTRLSIL.

The chain links TRBV29-1 to TRBJ1-5, with TRBD1 as a possible D gene (6 bases). Trimming took off 4 bases at V and 11 bases at J, with 15 bases between the two ends. CDR1 and CDR2 from the germline V gene are SQVTM and ANQGSEA. The CDR3 extends over 12 amino acids. The CDR3 bases are TGCAGCGTTGCTGACAGGAAGACAGCCCAGCATTTT. Translated: CSVADRKTAQHF.

The chain recombines TRBV7-8 with TRBJ1-1; D is unresolved. CDR3 length: 15 residues. CDR1 SGHVS and CDR2 FQNEAQ come from the germline V gene. The V end was cut by 2 bases, the J end by 1 base, with 11 bases between. CDR3 nucleotides: TGTGCCAGCAGCTTACCAGGCTGGTGGAACACTGAAGCTTTCTTT. It encodes CASSLPGWWNTEAFF.

This clone is a singleton in its sample. This rearrangement joins TRBV11-1 to TRBJ1-4; maybe TRBD1 (5 bases). Trimming removed 3 bases at V and 5 bases at J, with 7 bases between. The CDR3 is made up of 13 amino acids. CDR1 is SGHAT and CDR2 is FQDESV in the germline V gene (reference sequence). The CDR3 DNA follows: TGTGCCAGCAGCTTCTCAGGGAATGAAAAACTGTTTTTT. As protein: CASSFSGNEKLFF.

V is TRBV7-2 and J is TRBJ1-2; D ambiguous. V was pared by 5 bases and J by 4 bases, with 14 bases between. CDR3 length: 14 amino acids. The germline V gene has CDR1 SGHTA and CDR2 FQGNSA. CDR3 nucleotide sequence: TGTGCCAGCAGCCCAGATGCCAGTTTCTATGGCTACACCTTC. Its protein product is CASSPDASFYGYTF.

The gene calls are TRBV7-8 and TRBJ2-2, with TRBD1 matching over 9 bases. In germline, CDR1 is SGHVS, CDR2 FQNEAQ. Unmatched junction bases numbered 7, after V lost 5 bases and J lost 6 bases. CDR3 length equals 15 residues. The CDR3 sequence: CASSTDRGSAGELFF. CDR3 nucleotide sequence: TGTGCCAGCAGCACCGACAGGGGGAGTGCCGGGGAGCTGTTTTTT.

The CDR3 DNA follows: TGCAGCGTTGTAATGGGAGCTGGAAACACCATATATTTT. Translating it yields CSVVMGAGNTIYF. The J gene is TRBJ1-3, the V gene TRBV29-1, with unresolved D. Germline V gene data show CDR1 as SQVTM and CDR2 as ANQGSEA. The CDR3 has 13 residues. Trimming stripped 4 bases from V and 2 bases from J, with 9 bases between.

This clone was seen just once. The V gene is TRBV28, the J gene TRBJ1-1; no clear D gene. V dropped 8 bases and J dropped 4 bases, with 17 bases sitting between them. The CDR3 runs 14 residues. In germline, CDR1 is MDHEN, CDR2 SYDVKM. The CDR3 sequence: CASGYGVWSTEAFF. DNA of the CDR3: TGTGCCAGCGGTTACGGGGTGTGGAGCACTGAAGCTTTCTTT.

V usage is TRBV7-9 and J usage is TRBJ1-2; 7 bases fit TRBD1. V shed 5 bases, J shed 4 bases, and the junction held 16 bases outside the gene matches. The germline V gene encodes CDR1 SEHNR and CDR2 FQNEAQ (reference sequence). The CDR3 spans 17 residues. In nucleotides, the CDR3 is TGTGCCAGCAGCGCCCGACAGGGCCCATCTGCCTCCTATGGCTACACCTTC. This encodes CASSARQGPSASYGYTF. The full variable domain, with the rest looked up from reference TRBV7-9 and TRBJ1-2, is DTGVSQNPRHKITKRGQNVTFRCDPISEHNRLYWYRQTLGQGPEFLTYFQNEAQLEKSRLLSDRFSAERPKGSFSTLEIQRTEQGDSAMYLCASSARQGPSASYGYTFGSGTRLTVV.

This clone was seen more than once but under ten times. V and J are TRBV19 and TRBJ2-2; 8 nucleotides agree with TRBD1. The germline V gene has CDR1 LNHDA and CDR2 SQIVND (reference sequence). Trimming removed 4 bases from V and 3 bases from J; junction bases left unmatched: 7. There are 16 residues in the CDR3. This CDR3 reads CASSTRQGRHTGELFF. CDR3 nucleotide sequence: TGTGCCAGTAGTACCCGACAGGGGAGGCACACCGGGGAGCTGTTTTTT.

V is TRBV6-1 and J is TRBJ2-2; D is ambiguous. The CDR3 has 16 residues. V lost 6 bases to trimming and J lost 4 bases, with 18 bases between them. CDR1 MNHNS and CDR2 SASEGT come from the germline V gene. CDR3 DNA sequence: TGTGCCAGCAGAGAAATACATACCTCGATCACCGGGGAGCTGTTTTTT. As protein: CASREIHTSITGELFF.

The gene calls are TRBV7-2 and TRBJ2-1, with 7 bases aligning to TRBD2. V dropped 1 base and J dropped 3; count of bases not matched to a gene: 6. Germline CDR1 SGHTA, CDR2 FQGNSA. The CDR3 is made up of 16 amino acids. The CDR3 bases are TGTGCCAGCAGCTTAGTCGCGGGGGTGATCTACAATGAGCAGTTCTTC. Translating it yields CASSLVAGVIYNEQFF. Filled out from reference TRBV7-2 and TRBJ2-1, the complete variable domain reads GAGVSQSPSNKVTEKGKDVELRCDPISGHTALYWYRQSLGQGLEFLIYFQGNSAPDKSGLPSDRFSAERTGGSVSTLTIQRTQQEDSAVYLCASSLVAGVIYNEQFFGPGTRLTVL.

With regard to this clone: Additional DNA sequences in this sample encode the identical CDR3. The V gene is TRBV6-5, the J gene TRBJ1-1, with 8 bases identical to TRBD1. CDR1 is MNHEY and CDR2 is SVGAGI in the germline V gene. V trimming: 6 bases; J trimming: 1 base; junction bases outside the gene matches: 1. This CDR3 region has 13 residues. CDR3 in DNA: TGTGCCAGCAGCAGGGGGCAGAACACTGAAGCTTTCTTT. Protein product: CASSRGQNTEAFF.

The chain has TRBV28 and TRBJ1-2, with 8 bases fitting TRBD1. CDR1 and CDR2 from the germline V gene are MDHEN and SYDVKM. The CDR3 is 15 residues long. V shed 4 bases, J shed 5 bases, and the junction held 9 bases outside the gene matches. Written as DNA, the CDR3 is TGTGCCAGCAGTTCCCCGACAGGGGTCGGGTATGGCTACACCTTC. Translated, it gives CASSSPTGVGYGYTF.

This chain joins TRBV18 and TRBJ1-2, with TRBD1 as a possible D gene (5 bases). CDR3 length equals 15 residues. The V and J ends lost 5 bases and 2 bases respectively, with 15 bases between them. In germline, CDR1 is KGHSH, CDR2 LQKENI. CDR3 nucleotide sequence: TGTGCCAGCTCATCAGACGGGACTTCCAACTATGGCTACACCTTC. Residues: CASSSDGTSNYGYTF.

The chain is built from TRBV6-5 and TRBJ1-4; possible D gene TRBD1, 5 bases. The CDR3 spans 14 residues. CDR1 MNHEY and CDR2 SVGAGI come from the germline V gene. Trimming removed 5 bases at V and 7 bases at J, with 14 bases between. CDR3 nucleotides: TGTGCCAGCAGTCAGTACGGGGGGGGTGAAAAACTGTTTTTT. Residues: CASSQYGGGEKLFF.

This clone was seen only a few times. This chain uses TRBV9 with TRBJ1-2, with a weak D call TRBD1 (6 bases). Germline CDR1 is SGDLS and CDR2 is YYNGEE. This CDR3 has 15 residues. The V end was cut by 4 bases, the J end by 4 bases, with 17 bases between. CDR3 loop: CASSNGGRDTYGYTF. The CDR3 DNA is TGTGCCAGCAGCAACGGGGGGAGGGACACCTATGGCTACACCTTC. Full variable domain (outside the CDR3, taken from reference TRBV9 and TRBJ1-2): DSGVTQTPKHLITATGQRVTLRCSPRSGDLSVYWYQQSLDQGLQFLIQYYNGEERAKGNILERFSAQQFPDLHSELNLSSLELGDSALYFCASSNGGRDTYGYTFGSGTRLTVV.

The chain couples TRBV30 to TRBJ2-1; a weak D match, TRBD2 (7 bases). CDR3 size: 14 residues. With 3 bases removed from V and 10 bases from J, the gap between germline ends came to 19 bases. Germline loops: CDR1 GTSNPN, CDR2 SVGIG (reference sequence). CDR3 sequence (DNA): TGTGCCTGGAGCCCGGGGGGCAAGATAGAGGAGCAGTTCTTC. It is translated as CAWSPGGKIEEQFF.

The CDR3 DNA sequence: TGTGCCAGCAGGGCCCCGACTAGCGGGGGGTACAATGAGCAGTTCTTC. Amino acids: CASRAPTSGGYNEQFF. The V call is TRBV25-1, the J call TRBJ2-1; TRBD2 matches at 13 bases. The CDR3 covers 16 residues. With 6 bases clipped from V and 4 bases from J, the junction kept 6 bases outside the gene matches. Germline V CDR1 and CDR2: MGHDK, SYGVNS.

The chain combines TRBV3-1 (or the pseudogene TRBV3-2) with TRBJ2-4; 9 positions agree with TRBD1. Germline V CDR1 and CDR2: LGHDT, YNNKEL (reference sequence). With 3 bases clipped from V and 3 bases from J, the junction kept 3 bases outside the gene matches. The CDR3 contains 15 residues. The CDR3 loop is CASSQGQGNKNIQYF. The CDR3 bases are TGTGCCAGCAGCCAGGGACAGGGTAACAAAAACATTCAGTACTTC.

This chain uses TRBV7-9 with TRBJ2-7, with TRBD1 as a possible D gene (6 bases). The CDR3 sequence is 13 residues long. The germline gives CDR1 SEHNR, CDR2 FQNEAQ (reference sequence). Deletions cut 2 bases from V and 6 bases from J, with 11 bases between. CDR3: CASSLQGRSEQYF. DNA for the CDR3: TGTGCCAGCAGCTTACAGGGGCGAAGCGAGCAGTACTTC.

The chain is built from TRBV5-1 and TRBJ2-3, with D hard to call. This CDR3 has 16 amino acids. Germline V gene sequence: CDR1 SGHRS, CDR2 YFSETQ. V was clipped by 0 bases and J by 3 bases, with 14 bases between them. CDR3 DNA sequence: TGCGCCAGCAGCTTGGTTCGAAATCCCCTAACAGATACGCAGTATTTT. Its protein product is CASSLVRNPLTDTQYF.

The V call is TRBV5-4, the J call TRBJ2-1; TRBD1 might be the D (5 bases). Trimming pared 2 bases from V and 8 bases from J, leaving 5 bases between. Germline values: CDR1 SGHNT, CDR2 YYREEE (reference sequence). This CDR3 spans 11 amino acids. The CDR3, as DNA: TGTGCCAGCAGCTTCAGGGATGAGCAGTTCTTC. It codes for CASSFRDEQFF.

The chain uses TRBV9 and TRBJ2-3; maybe TRBD2 (6 bases). Germline values: CDR1 SGDLS, CDR2 YYNGEE. This CDR3 comprises 15 residues. V lost 3 bases, J lost 6 bases, and 17 bases lay in between. In nucleotides, the CDR3 is TGTGCCAGCAGCGCGAACAGACTAGGGGTTGATACGCAGTATTTT. Protein: CASSANRLGVDTQYF. The full variable domain, in which reference TRBV9 and TRBJ2-3 provide the parts outside the CDR3, is DSGVTQTPKHLITATGQRVTLRCSPRSGDLSVYWYQQSLDQGLQFLIQYYNGEERAKGNILERFSAQQFPDLHSELNLSSLELGDSALYFCASSANRLGVDTQYFGPGTRLTVL.

The V and J genes are TRBV5-1 and TRBJ1-4, with D possibly TRBD1 on 6 matching bases. This CDR3 has 15 amino acids. Trimming cost V 0 bases and J 4 bases, with 10 bases left between them. CDR1 is SGHRS and CDR2 is YFSETQ in the germline V gene. CDR3 sequence reads: CASSLEGGINEKLFF. Here the CDR3 DNA reads TGCGCCAGCAGCTTGGAGGGGGGGATTAATGAAAAACTGTTTTTT.